The rows below give T cell receptor beta chains drawn from one sample of a study of blood T cells in healthy people across ages. In TCRdb, the 5' RACE reads were re-called with MiXCR into one record per CDR3 protein. The sample has about 800,000 distinct CDR3 sequences, approximately 25% seen once. These data are also associated with another study on T cells of mothers and their children.

The specimen sequenced was blood. These receptor sequences come from a boy between 10 and 17 years old in good health. Each CDR3 is given with its conserved first and last residue. D genes are given only for firm matches. Clone size is shown for a subset of rows, as once, few, many or a class of expanded clone.

clone size,J gene,V gene,D gene,CDR3 protein,CDR3 DNA
-,TRBJ2-7,TRBV6-2/TRBV6-3,TRBD2,CASSYLASGAYEQYF,TGTGCCAGCAGTTACCTTGCTAGCGGAGCTTACGAGCAGTACTTC
few,TRBJ1-6,TRBV4-3,-,CASSQESRVSPLHF,TGCGCCAGCAGCCAAGAATCCAGGGTTTCACCCCTCCACTTT
few,TRBJ2-7,TRBV28,TRBD1,CASSPRTGVREQYF,TGTGCCAGCAGTCCGCGGACAGGGGTCCGTGAGCAGTACTTC
few,TRBJ2-7,TRBV20-1,TRBD2,CSASLAGRYEQYF,TGCAGTGCTAGCCTAGCGGGAAGGTACGAGCAGTACTTC
-,TRBJ2-2,TRBV5-1,TRBD1,CASSATGGNPTGELFF,TGCGCCAGCAGCGCAACAGGGGGCAATCCCACCGGGGAGCTGTTTTTT
few,TRBJ2-7,TRBV7-2,-,CASSPRAGQFYEQYF,TGTGCCAGCAGTCCCAGGGCAGGGCAATTTTACGAGCAGTACTTC
few,TRBJ2-4,TRBV13,TRBD2,CASSVAGLAGSDIQYF,TGTGCCAGCAGCGTAGCGGGACTAGCGGGATCAGACATTCAGTACTTC
-,TRBJ2-3,TRBV15,-,CATSRLGGGTDTQYF,TGTGCCACCAGCAGACTCGGGGGTGGCACAGATACGCAGTATTTT
few,TRBJ1-3,TRBV28,-,CASSAGPRSGNTIYF,TGTGCCAGCAGTGCGGGGCCCCGCTCTGGAAACACCATATATTTT
-,TRBJ1-2,TRBV9,-,CAGSVVPDGIYGYTF,TGTGCCGGCAGCGTAGTCCCGGATGGAATATATGGCTACACCTTC
-,TRBJ2-3,TRBV14,-,CASSLLGPAQYF,TGTGCCAGCAGCCTTCTAGGGCCGGCGCAGTATTTT
many,TRBJ2-7,TRBV14,TRBD1,CASSLRPGQGNYEQYF,TGTGCCAGCAGCCTGCGTCCGGGACAGGGGAACTACGAGCAGTACTTC
few,TRBJ1-2,TRBV4-1,-,CASTIQGSPDYGYTF,TGCGCCAGTACGATACAGGGTAGCCCTGACTATGGCTACACCTTC
-,TRBJ2-5,TRBV7-3,TRBD2,CASSSKQTSGGKETQYF,TGTGCCAGCAGCTCAAAACAGACTAGCGGGGGGAAAGAGACCCAGTACTTC
-,TRBJ2-6,TRBV6-6,-,CASSYWGGSGANVLIF,TGTGCCAGCAGTTACTGGGGTGGGTCTGGGGCCAACGTCCTGATTTTC
-,TRBJ2-3,TRBV12-3/TRBV12-4,-,CASSLIAMGSTDTQYF,TGTGCCAGCAGTTTAATCGCGATGGGTAGCACAGATACGCAGTATTTT
few,TRBJ2-2,TRBV3-1,-,CASSQVEGGGVTGELFF,TGTGCCAGCAGCCAAGTGGAGGGGGGAGGGGTCACCGGGGAGCTGTTTTTT
-,TRBJ2-7,TRBV24-1,-,CATSVKRGMGGQTAYEQYF,TGTGCCACCAGTGTAAAACGAGGGATGGGGGGACAGACCGCCTACGAGCAGTACTTC
many,TRBJ2-5,TRBV6-1,-,CASSEVRQHLQETQYF,TGTGCCAGCAGTGAAGTCCGGCAACACCTCCAAGAGACCCAGTACTTC
-,TRBJ1-2,TRBV18,-,CASSQGPNYGYTF,TGTGCCAGCTCACAGGGACCCAACTATGGCTACACCTTC
-,TRBJ2-3,TRBV11-2,TRBD1,CASSPQGAFADTQYF,TGTGCCAGCAGCCCCCAGGGGGCCTTCGCAGATACGCAGTATTTT
few,TRBJ2-5,TRBV18,TRBD2,CASSYTGGQETQYF,TGTGCCAGCAGTTACACGGGGGGCCAAGAGACCCAGTACTTC
-,TRBJ2-2,TRBV2,TRBD2,CASRNRDYNTGELFF,TGTGCCAGCAGGAACCGGGACTATAACACCGGGGAGCTGTTTTTT
few,TRBJ2-5,TRBV5-1,TRBD2,CASSAGRLAGLETQYF,TGCGCCAGCAGCGCGGGAAGACTAGCAGGCCTTGAGACCCAGTACTTC